Below are 29 T cell receptor beta chains sequenced from a single sample in a study of T cell responses to AZD1222 COVID-19 vaccine. Data came from immunoSEQ multiplex PCR; TCRdb stores just in-frame clones and leaves some out. The table lists about 85,000 clones, around 84% of them singletons. Sequenced here: peripheral blood, sampled 28 days after the second AZD1222 dose. The receptors come from an adult who received the AZD1222 COVID-19 vaccine.

This chain links TRBV7-8 with TRBJ2-7; D is possibly TRBD2 (5 bases). Between the trimmed V and J ends, which lost 5 bases and 3 bases, there was a span of 11 bases. The CDR3 extends over 13 amino acids. Germline V gene sequence: CDR1 SGHVS, CDR2 FQNEAQ. The CDR3 loop is CASSGGARYEQYF. For the CDR3, the DNA is TGTGCCAGCAGCGGAGGTGCCCGCTACGAGCAGTACTTC. The whole variable domain, filled in from reference TRBV7-8 and TRBJ2-7, reads GAGVSQSPRYKVAKRGQDVALRCDPISGHVSLFWYQQALGQGPEFLTYFQNEAQLDKSGLPSDRFFAERPEGSVSTLKIQRTQQEDSAVYLCASSGGARYEQYFGPGTRLTVT.

The chain recombines TRBV10-3 with TRBJ2-3; 7 bases agree with TRBD2. The CDR3 sequence is 14 residues long. Germline V lookup: CDR1 ENHRY, CDR2 SYGVKD. V shed 6 bases and J 1 base; nucleotides not matched to a gene: 4. This chain's CDR3 is CAIRERGRTDTQYF. CDR3 DNA sequence: TGTGCCATCAGGGAGCGGGGACGCACAGATACGCAGTATTTT.

The chain recombines TRBV14 with TRBJ2-3; D not resolved. Germline assignment: CDR1 SGHDN and CDR2 FVKESK. Trimming stripped 0 bases from V and 2 bases from J, with 15 bases between. The CDR3 sequence is 17 residues long. CDR3 sequence (DNA): TGTGCCAGCAGCCAAGATTATAAAACCCCCCTCACAGATACGCAGTATTTT. This translates into CASSQDYKTPLTDTQYF.

The genes are TRBV10-3 and TRBJ2-1, with 7 bases fitting TRBD2. The CDR3 is 15 residues long. The V gene end was trimmed by 10 bases and the J gene end by 3 bases; junction bases not matched to a gene: 12. Germline values: CDR1 ENHRY, CDR2 SYGVKD. The CDR3 loop reads CATMRTSENYNEQFF. The CDR3 coding sequence is TGTGCCACCATGCGAACTAGCGAAAACTACAATGAGCAGTTCTTC.

V gene TRBV5-1 combines with J gene TRBJ2-5, with D unresolved. CDR1 is SGHRS and CDR2 is YFSETQ in the germline V gene. V was clipped by 0 bases and J by 5 bases, with 5 bases between them. The CDR3 covers 12 residues. This chain's CDR3 is CASSLDGETQYF. The CDR3 nucleotides read TGCGCCAGCAGCTTGGACGGTGAGACCCAGTACTTC.

The chain uses TRBV20-1 and TRBJ1-2; D unresolved. CDR3 length equals 11 residues. Between the trimmed V and J ends, which lost 7 bases and 4 bases, there was a span of 10 bases. The germline gives CDR1 DFQATT, CDR2 SNEGSKA (reference sequence). The CDR3 reads CSGRVGYGYTF. In DNA form, the CDR3 reads TGCAGTGGTAGGGTGGGCTATGGCTACACCTTC.

The chain couples TRBV5-1 to TRBJ1-1; tentative D call: TRBD1 (6 bases). Trimming took off 4 bases at V and 4 bases at J, with 14 bases between the two ends. This CDR3 spans 14 amino acids. Germline loops: CDR1 SGHRS, CDR2 YFSETQ. The CDR3 sequence is CASSLSGGLTEAFF. The CDR3 coding sequence is TGCGCCAGCAGCCTGTCGGGGGGCCTCACTGAAGCTTTCTTT.

The chain links TRBV24-1 to TRBJ2-1, with 9 bases that match TRBD2. The trim removed 3 bases at V and 0 bases at J, leaving 2 bases unmatched. There are 16 residues in the CDR3. Germline V gene sequence: CDR1 KGHDR, CDR2 SFDVKD. Here the CDR3 reads CATSDPGLASYNEQFF. CDR3 bases: TGTGCCACCAGTGATCCGGGACTAGCCTCCTACAATGAGCAGTTCTTC.

The V gene is TRBV14, the J gene TRBJ1-6; the D is unclear. The V gene lost 4 bases and the J gene lost 8 bases, with 15 bases spanning the gap. The germline CDR1 and CDR2 sequences are SGHDN and FVKESK. The CDR3 spans 15 residues. Here the CDR3 reads CASSLMESVDSPLHF. In DNA form, the CDR3 reads TGTGCCAGCAGCCTAATGGAGTCTGTAGATTCACCCCTCCACTTT.

The CDR3 region is CASSRAGTRGRAKNIQYF. The CDR3, as DNA: TGTGCCAGCAGTAGGGCGGGGACTAGAGGGCGGGCCAAAAACATTCAGTACTTC. This rearrangement joins TRBV28 to TRBJ2-4; 8 bases line up with TRBD2. V was pared by 5 bases and J by 1 base, with 13 bases of the junction left unmatched. The CDR3 runs to 18 residues. CDR1 is MDHEN, CDR2 SYDVKM, per germline. The full variable domain, in which reference TRBV28 and TRBJ2-4 provide the parts outside the CDR3, is DVKVTQSSRYLVKRTGEKVFLECVQDMDHENMFWYRQDPGLGLRLIYFSYDVKMKEKGDIPEGYSVSREKKERFSLILESASTNQTSMYLCASSRAGTRGRAKNIQYFGAGTRLSVL.

The genes are TRBV7-9 and TRBJ2-1; D uncertain. Germline V lookup: CDR1 SEHNR, CDR2 FQNEAQ (reference sequence). The CDR3 runs to 12 residues. Trimming cost V 5 bases and J 5 bases, with 7 bases left between them. The CDR3 loop reads CASSPRDNEQFF. CDR3 in DNA: TGTGCCAGCAGCCCCCGGGACAATGAGCAGTTCTTC. Complete variable domain (other parts from reference TRBV7-9 and TRBJ2-1): DTGVSQNPRHKITKRGQNVTFRCDPISEHNRLYWYRQTLGQGPEFLTYFQNEAQLEKSRLLSDRFSAERPKGSFSTLEIQRTEQGDSAMYLCASSPRDNEQFFGPGTRLTVL.

The rearrangement links TRBV7-9 to TRBJ2-7; no clear D gene. Trimming took 2 bases from V and 1 from J, leaving 6 bases between them. The CDR3 is 13 amino acids. Looked up from germline, CDR1 is SEHNR and CDR2 is FQNEAQ (reference sequence). DNA of the CDR3: TGTGCCAGCAGCTTATTCGTATCCTACGAGCAGTACTTC. Its translation is CASSLFVSYEQYF.

V usage is TRBV2 and J usage is TRBJ1-5; no clear D. Trimming shortened V by 5 bases and J by 5 bases, and 13 bases separated the two germline ends. CDR1 SNHLY and CDR2 FYNNEI come from the germline V gene. The CDR3 runs to 14 residues. As DNA, the CDR3 is TGTGCCAGCAGTCAGAGTACTGGGGATCAGCCCCAGCATTTT. Translation gives CASSQSTGDQPQHF.

CDR3 residues: CASSKNPTSFGKDTQYF. Here the CDR3 DNA reads TGTGCCAGCAGCAAAAACCCGACTAGCTTTGGTAAAGATACGCAGTATTTT. V usage is TRBV7-3 and J usage is TRBJ2-3, with 7 bases fitting TRBD2. The CDR3 totals 17 residues. Germline CDR1 reads SGHTA; CDR2 reads FQGTGA. The V and J ends lost 5 bases and 5 bases, in that order; junction bases with no gene match: 16.

V usage is TRBV5-1 and J usage is TRBJ2-3, with TRBD1 as a possible D gene (5 bases). V was clipped by 7 bases and J by 2 bases, with 14 bases between them. This CDR3 has 14 residues. Germline values: CDR1 SGHRS, CDR2 YFSETQ. The CDR3 DNA is TGCGCCAGCGCCCCCAGGACAACCACAGATACGCAGTATTTT. This encodes CASAPRTTTDTQYF.

The rearrangement joins TRBV12-5 to TRBJ2-3; D is perhaps TRBD2 (6 bases). CDR1 and CDR2 from the germline V gene are LGHNT and FRNRAP. The V gene lost 6 bases and the J gene lost 5 bases, with 18 bases spanning the gap. The CDR3 covers 15 residues. The CDR3 sequence: CASGRSGPGVDTQYF. CDR3 sequence (DNA): TGTGCTAGTGGCCGCTCAGGACCGGGGGTAGATACGCAGTATTTT.

In DNA form, the CDR3 reads TGTGCCAGCAGCTTTAAGAGAAGCGGGGGGGCGGAGACCCAGTACTTC. The encoded protein is CASSFKRSGGAETQYF. The V gene is TRBV3-1 (or the pseudogene TRBV3-2), the J gene TRBJ2-5; TRBD2 matches 10 bases. CDR3 length: 16 amino acids. V lost 5 bases, J lost 5 bases, and 11 bases stayed unmatched. From germline, CDR1 is LGHDT and CDR2 YNNKEL (reference sequence).

This clone was recorded once. This chain connects TRBV7-8 to TRBJ1-2; 7 positions agree with TRBD1. The ends lost 1 base at V and 8 bases at J; junction bases unmatched: 10. The CDR3 contains 15 residues. The germline V gene encodes CDR1 SGHVS and CDR2 FQNEAQ. The CDR3 spells CASSLGQGTFRGYTF. CDR3 nucleotide sequence: TGTGCCAGCAGCTTAGGACAGGGTACTTTTCGGGGCTACACCTTC.

This chain joins TRBV6-1 and TRBJ2-3; 8 bases map to TRBD2. V lost 0 bases and J lost 3; bases outside the gene matches: 5. This CDR3 comprises 16 residues. From germline, CDR1 is MNHNS and CDR2 SASEGT. DNA for the CDR3: TGTGCCAGCAGTGAAGCCCCGGGACTAGGTACAGATACGCAGTATTTT. This codes for CASSEAPGLGTDTQYF.

This chain links TRBV11-2 with TRBJ2-5, with 7 bases aligning to TRBD1. V lost 5 bases to trimming and J lost 8 bases; unmatched junction nucleotides: 14. CDR1 is SGHAT, CDR2 FQNNGV, per germline. CDR3 length: 15 residues. CDR3: CASSQGIMTGQTQYF. CDR3 bases: TGTGCCAGCAGCCAGGGGATCATGACAGGGCAAACCCAGTACTTC.

The chain joins TRBV18 to TRBJ2-2; 8 positions agree with TRBD2. Germline lookup yields CDR1 KGHSH and CDR2 LQKENI. The trim removed 2 bases at V and 4 bases at J, leaving 12 bases unmatched. The CDR3 length is 18 residues. CDR3 bases: TGTGCCAGCTCACCATCGGCGGGGGGACATATTGGCACCGGGGAGCTGTTTTTT. Its translation: CASSPSAGGHIGTGELFF.

The chain uses TRBV21-1 and TRBJ2-3; the table's D call, TRBD2, was not checked against the DNA. TRBV21-1 counts as a pseudogene. CDR3 size: 17 residues. The CDR3 DNA sequence: TGTGCCAGCAGCAAAGGCCCATCCGGACTTCTTAATGATACGCAGTATTTT. This encodes CASSKGPSGLLNDTQYF.

J is TRBJ2-5 and V is TRBV6-5; D is undetermined. This CDR3 region has 13 residues. Germline loops: CDR1 MNHEY, CDR2 SVGAGI. Trimming cost V 6 bases and J 2 bases, with 10 bases left between them. The CDR3 sequence: CASSRGRQETQYF. The CDR3 DNA is TGTGCCAGCAGCCGCGGCAGGCAAGAGACCCAGTACTTC.

The CDR3, as DNA: TGCGCCAGCAGCCAAGACAGGGTCACAGATACGCAGTATTTT. It codes for CASSQDRVTDTQYF. The rearrangement joins TRBV5-1 to TRBJ2-3, with 7 bases matching TRBD1. CDR1 and CDR2 from the germline V gene are SGHRS and YFSETQ. J was trimmed by 2 bases and V by 4 bases; bases with no gene match: 4. The CDR3 length is 14 residues.

A note on this clone: A read error may account for a junction end that differs from germline. CDR3 region: CATSREPDTGGKYF. DNA for the CDR3: TGTGCCACCAGCAGAGAGCCTGACACGGGAGGGAAATACTTT. V gene TRBV15 combines with J gene TRBJ1-6; no reliable D call. The CDR3 loop spans 14 amino acids. CDR1 and CDR2 from the germline V gene are LNHNV and YYDKDF (reference sequence).

This chain uses TRBV7-2 with TRBJ2-1; 7 nucleotides line up with TRBD2. V lost 4 bases and J lost 7; bases outside the gene matches: 13. Germline lookup yields CDR1 SGHTA and CDR2 FQGNSA. The CDR3 spans 16 residues. CDR3 nucleotides: TGTGCCAGCAGCTCCCCGGGGGGACGGAATCTAAATGAGCAGTTCTTC. It encodes CASSSPGGRNLNEQFF. The full variable domain, in which reference TRBV7-2 and TRBJ2-1 provide the parts outside the CDR3, is GAGVSQSPSNKVTEKGKDVELRCDPISGHTALYWYRQSLGQGLEFLIYFQGNSAPDKSGLPSDRFSAERTGGSVSTLTIQRTQQEDSAVYLCASSSPGGRNLNEQFFGPGTRLTVL.

In this sample, this clone turned up once. The chain uses TRBV7-9 and TRBJ2-5; tentative D call: TRBD2 (5 bases). The CDR3 contains 15 residues. V shed 5 bases and J shed 5 bases, with 18 bases lying between them. Germline assignment: CDR1 SEHNR and CDR2 FQNEAQ (reference sequence). Written as DNA, the CDR3 is TGTGCCAGCAGCCCTCGAGAGGGTGAGGTGGAGACCCAGTACTTC. Encoded protein: CASSPREGEVETQYF. The full variable domain, rest sourced from reference TRBV7-9 and TRBJ2-5, is DTGVSQNPRHKITKRGQNVTFRCDPISEHNRLYWYRQTLGQGPEFLTYFQNEAQLEKSRLLSDRFSAERPKGSFSTLEIQRTEQGDSAMYLCASSPREGEVETQYFGPGTRLLVL.

This clone has only one observation. The chain employs TRBV12-1 and TRBJ2-1. TRBV12-1 is labeled a pseudogene. The CDR3 extends over 15 amino acids. The DNA for the CDR3 is TGTGCCAGCAGCTTAACGACCGGGGCCGTCAATGAGCAGTTCTTC. It translates to CASSLTTGAVNEQFF.

With regard to this clone: At one of its ends the junction is not consistent with the germline gene, which may arise from a read error. This chain connects TRBV10-1 to TRBJ1-1; D not certain. Germline CDR1 and CDR2: WNHNN and SYGVQD (reference sequence). The CDR3 is 14 amino acids. The CDR3 coding sequence is TGCGCCAGCAGTGAGTCGAATATGAACGCTGAAGCTTTCTTT. Translated, it gives CASSESNMNAEAFF.